Listed here are 26 T cell receptor beta chains from one sample, sequenced in a study of molecular identifiers for immune sequencing clone quantification. TCRdb used MiXCR to reprocess the PCR reads, holding one entry per CDR3 protein. Here the sample spans 63,000 or so distinct CDR3 sequences, around a sixth being singletons. Sequenced input: naive CD8+ T cells from blood, with Jurkat cell RNA spiked in. The subset denotes: FACS-sorted CD8+CD4-CCR7+CD45RA+ naive T cells. These receptors originate from a human donor in good health. Some libraries in this study had Jurkat cell RNA spiked in.

Ten or more counts support this clonotype. The chain carries TRBV29-1 and TRBJ2-7; possibly TRBD2 for D (5 bases). Germline values: CDR1 SQVTM, CDR2 ANQGSEA. There are 13 residues in the CDR3. The V gene lost 4 bases and the J gene lost 1 base, with 11 bases spanning the gap. CDR3 DNA sequence: TGCAGCGTTGTAGGAGGTCCGTCCTACGAGCAGTACTTC. As protein: CSVVGGPSYEQYF.

This clonotype was recorded many times. The chain recombines TRBV2 with TRBJ2-3; TRBD1 is a possible D gene (5 bases). The CDR3 is 12 residues long. V dropped 7 bases and J dropped 4 bases, with 9 bases sitting between them. The V gene's germline CDR1 is SNHLY and CDR2 FYNNEI. The CDR3 reads CASKGEPDTQYF. The CDR3 DNA sequence: TGTGCCAGCAAAGGGGAACCAGATACGCAGTATTTT.

The chain links TRBV10-2 to TRBJ2-1; TRBD2 matches at 10 bases. Trimming took 7 bases from V and 13 from J; bases not matched to a gene: 13. Per the germline V gene, CDR1 is WSHSY and CDR2 is SAAADI. This CDR3 region has 14 residues. CDR3 residues: CASIPAGGPGDQFF. Written as DNA, the CDR3 is TGCGCCAGCATTCCAGCGGGAGGGCCGGGTGACCAGTTCTTC.

The sample holds one count of this clonotype. CDR3 nucleotide sequence: TGTGCCAGCAGCTTAGGGGGATCCGAGGCTGAAGCTTTCTTT. This encodes CASSLGGSEAEAFF. V usage is TRBV7-9 and J usage is TRBJ1-1; D gene ambiguous. From germline, CDR1 is SEHNR and CDR2 FQNEAQ (reference sequence). The CDR3 consists of 14 residues. Trimming stripped 1 base from V and 6 bases from J, with 12 bases between.

This clonotype was recorded at least ten times. The chain links TRBV29-1 to TRBJ2-7; possibly TRBD1 for D (6 bases). The CDR3 extends over 14 amino acids. Germline V lookup: CDR1 SQVTM, CDR2 ANQGSEA. Trimming took off 6 bases at V and 4 bases at J, with 19 bases between the two ends. CDR3 amino acids: CSVTGHLSSYEQYF. CDR3 nucleotides: TGCAGCGTGACAGGACATCTATCGTCTTACGAGCAGTACTTC.

At least ten counts were recorded for this clonotype. The V gene is TRBV4-3, the J gene TRBJ1-5; 8 bases are shared with TRBD1. CDR1 LGHNA and CDR2 YSLEER come from the germline V gene. The CDR3 has 17 amino acids. The V segment lost 0 bases and the J segment 5 bases; nucleotides outside the gene matches: 9. The CDR3 here is CASSQDRYGTGYQPQHF. CDR3 DNA sequence: TGCGCCAGCAGCCAAGATAGGTACGGGACAGGCTATCAGCCCCAGCATTTT.

This clonotype has at least ten counts. The genes are TRBV4-1 and TRBJ2-7; D is unresolved. The CDR3 consists of 14 residues. Germline CDR1 and CDR2: MGHRA and YSYEKL. V was trimmed by 3 bases and J by 4 bases, leaving 13 bases between them. The CDR3 DNA is TGCGCCAGCAGCCACAGGACCGGCCGATACGAGCAGTACTTC. Translated, it gives CASSHRTGRYEQYF.

Only a few counts were recorded for this clonotype. V is TRBV7-8 and J is TRBJ2-7; unclear D gene. The CDR3 length is 12 residues. V was clipped by 3 bases and J by 6 bases, with 9 bases between them. Germline V gene data show CDR1 as SGHVS and CDR2 as FQNEAQ. CDR3 bases: TGTGCCAGCAGCTTTTGGGAAGGCGAGCAGTACTTC. Translation: CASSFWEGEQYF.

This clonotype was seen ten or more times. The chain combines TRBV28 with TRBJ1-1, with TRBD1 as a possible D gene (6 bases). V dropped 6 bases and J dropped 3 bases, with 14 bases sitting between them. The CDR3 is 14 residues long. CDR1 is MDHEN and CDR2 is SYDVKM in the germline V gene. The CDR3, as DNA: TGTGCCAGCAGCCCCGGGAGGGGGTACACTGAAGCTTTCTTT. Translating it yields CASSPGRGYTEAFF.

This clonotype was seen at least ten times. V gene TRBV10-3 combines with J gene TRBJ2-7, with 10 positions matching TRBD2. The germline CDR1 and CDR2 sequences are ENHRY and SYGVKD. With 8 bases clipped from V and 1 base from J, the junction kept 8 bases outside the gene matches. The CDR3 consists of 15 residues. The CDR3 here is CAISAEREGSYEQYF. CDR3 DNA: TGTGCCATCTCGGCTGAGCGGGAGGGATCCTACGAGCAGTACTTC.

This clonotype was recorded at least ten times. This chain joins TRBV20-1 and TRBJ2-1; 9 bases agree with TRBD1. Germline V gene sequence: CDR1 DFQATT, CDR2 SNEGSKA (reference sequence). The CDR3 has 15 residues. CDR3 amino acids: CSLPGTGISYNEQFF. The CDR3 nucleotides are TGCAGCCTCCCGGGGACAGGGATCTCCTACAATGAGCAGTTCTTC.

This clonotype was counted at least ten times. V and J are TRBV7-8 and TRBJ2-1, with TRBD2 as a possible D gene (6 bases). The CDR3 covers 14 residues. V was cut by 0 bases and J by 8 bases, with 11 bases left in between. The germline V gene has CDR1 SGHVS and CDR2 FQNEAQ. This CDR3 is CASSLAPLAYEQFF. As DNA, the CDR3 is TGTGCCAGCAGCTTAGCGCCACTAGCTTATGAGCAGTTCTTC.

At least ten counts were recorded for this clonotype. This rearrangement joins TRBV27 to TRBJ2-1; 11 nucleotides line up with TRBD2. This CDR3 region has 17 residues. V was pared by 1 base and J by 2 bases, with 4 bases of the junction left unmatched. The V gene's germline CDR1 is MNHEY and CDR2 SMNVEV (reference sequence). CDR3 in amino acids: CASSLLIAGGPYNEQFF. DNA for the CDR3: TGTGCCAGCAGTTTATTGATAGCGGGAGGGCCCTACAATGAGCAGTTCTTC.

This clonotype was counted at least ten times. The chain is built from TRBV19 and TRBJ1-5, with D perhaps TRBD1 (6 bases). The CDR3 covers 14 residues. Trimming stripped 10 bases from V and 0 bases from J, with 13 bases between. Germline CDR1 and CDR2: LNHDA and SQIVND (reference sequence). The CDR3 sequence: CATHHRVSNQPQHF. The DNA of the CDR3 is TGTGCCACCCACCACAGGGTTAGCAATCAGCCCCAGCATTTT.

This clonotype was recorded at least ten times. The J gene is TRBJ2-1, the V gene TRBV6-2 or TRBV6-3; maybe TRBD2 (5 bases). The CDR3 extends over 14 amino acids. Germline V CDR1 and CDR2: MNHEY, SVGEGT. The V end lost 7 bases, the J end lost 10 bases, and 20 bases lay between the germline ends. CDR3 DNA sequence: TGTGCCAGCACCGACCAGCTACTAGGGCCGGAGCAGTTCTTC. Amino acids: CASTDQLLGPEQFF.

V is TRBV2 and J is TRBJ2-3; no clear D gene. The CDR3 sequence is 11 residues long. V dropped 11 bases and J dropped 5 bases, with 11 bases sitting between them. Germline assignment: CDR1 SNHLY and CDR2 FYNNEI. The CDR3 sequence is CAVKSLDTQYF. CDR3 nucleotide sequence: TGTGCCGTAAAGAGTCTAGATACGCAGTATTTT.

This clonotype was observed many times. This chain joins TRBV20-1 and TRBJ2-2; D not resolved. The CDR3 is made up of 15 amino acids. Deletions cut 5 bases from V and 0 bases from J, with 13 bases between. Germline CDR1 reads DFQATT; CDR2 reads SNEGSKA (reference sequence). This CDR3 is CSAWTSTANTGELFF. DNA of the CDR3: TGCAGTGCTTGGACGTCTACTGCGAACACCGGGGAGCTGTTTTTT.

The table lists this clonotype with many counts. The rearrangement links TRBV7-8 to TRBJ2-3; D possibly matches TRBD1 or TRBD2 (5 bases each). The CDR3 sequence is 15 residues long. Per the germline V gene, CDR1 is SGHVS and CDR2 is FQNEAQ. Trimming removed 5 bases at V and 1 base at J, with 13 bases between. The CDR3, as DNA: TGTGCCAGCAGCCCGAATGGGGGTGGCACAGATACGCAGTATTTT. Translation: CASSPNGGGTDTQYF.

This clonotype appeared a few times. Possible read error: a much larger clone is one base away. The chain employs TRBV12-3 or TRBV12-4 and TRBJ1-1; 7 positions agree with TRBD1. The CDR3 totals 16 residues. The CDR3: CACSPGQTTMNTEAFF. The CDR3 region has the DNA TGTGCCTGCAGCCCGGGACAGACTACGATGAACACTGAAGCTTTCTTT.

Details on this clonotype: Given a much more abundant clone one base away, this may be a read error. DNA of the CDR3: TGTGCCTGCAGTGATGTTGGGGCCAACGTCCTGACTTTC. Its translation is CACSDVGANVLTF. The chain carries TRBV6-1 and TRBJ2-6; D not resolved. The CDR3 totals 13 residues. Germline values: CDR1 MNHNS, CDR2 SASEGT.

Concerning this clonotype: A read error is possible here, since a much larger clone lies one base away. The chain links TRBV2 to TRBJ2-3, with 8 bases lining up with TRBD2. Trimming took 11 bases from V and 5 from J; bases not matched to a gene: 9. Germline V CDR1 and CDR2: SNHLY, FYNNEI. This CDR3 spans 13 amino acids. The CDR3 region is CACMSGGKDTQYF. In nucleotides, the CDR3 is TGTGCCTGCATGTCGGGAGGGAAAGATACGCAGTATTTT.

J is TRBJ2-3 and V is TRBV20-1; TRBD2 agrees at 11 bases. The CDR3 extends over 17 amino acids. CDR1 DFQATT and CDR2 SNEGSKA come from the germline V gene (reference sequence). The CDR3 coding sequence is TGCACCGGCGGTCAGGATCTAGCGGGAGGTTGGACAGATACGCAGTATTTT. It codes for CTGGQDLAGGWTDTQYF.

This clonotype showed up many times. This chain links TRBV2 with TRBJ2-3; D might be TRBD1 or TRBD2, each matching 5 bases. Germline CDR1 is SNHLY and CDR2 is FYNNEI. This CDR3 comprises 17 residues. V lost 5 bases, J lost 1 base, and 19 bases lay in between. The DNA for the CDR3 is TGTGCCAGCAGTCCGGACGAGGGACGGGTTGGCACAGATACGCAGTATTTT. Protein sequence: CASSPDEGRVGTDTQYF.

The chain recombines TRBV7-6 with TRBJ2-7; the match to TRBD1 covers 8 bases. This CDR3 contains 15 residues. Trimming at V came to 5 bases and at J to 2 bases, leaving 8 bases not matched to a gene. Germline lookup yields CDR1 SGHVS and CDR2 FNYEAQ. The CDR3 DNA follows: TGTGCCAGCAGCCCGGAGACAGGGGCACCCTACGAGCAGTACTTC. Its protein product is CASSPETGAPYEQYF.

Turning to this clonotype: The junction does not match germline at one end; this may be a read error. The chain carries TRBV7-9 and TRBJ1-5, with D unclear. Germline V gene data show CDR1 as SEHNR and CDR2 as FQNEAQ (reference sequence). The CDR3 runs 12 residues. The CDR3 is CASSLARQLQHF. As DNA, the CDR3 is TGTGCCAGCAGCTTAGCCCGTCAGCTCCAGCATTTT.

In the case of this clonotype: Given a much more abundant clone one base away, this may be a read error. This CDR3 fails to terminate in the conserved phenylalanine or tryptophan, so it likely reflects a read error. The chain uses TRBV20-1 and TRBJ2-6; D not certain. The germline gives CDR1 DFQATT, CDR2 SNEGSKA (reference sequence). The ends were cut back, 3 bases at V and 4 bases at J, with 16 bases in the middle. The CDR3 has 16 residues. CDR3 sequence: CSASFVVMGGANVLTL. Here the CDR3 DNA reads TGCAGTGCTAGTTTCGTGGTCATGGGGGGGGCCAACGTCCTGACTTTA.